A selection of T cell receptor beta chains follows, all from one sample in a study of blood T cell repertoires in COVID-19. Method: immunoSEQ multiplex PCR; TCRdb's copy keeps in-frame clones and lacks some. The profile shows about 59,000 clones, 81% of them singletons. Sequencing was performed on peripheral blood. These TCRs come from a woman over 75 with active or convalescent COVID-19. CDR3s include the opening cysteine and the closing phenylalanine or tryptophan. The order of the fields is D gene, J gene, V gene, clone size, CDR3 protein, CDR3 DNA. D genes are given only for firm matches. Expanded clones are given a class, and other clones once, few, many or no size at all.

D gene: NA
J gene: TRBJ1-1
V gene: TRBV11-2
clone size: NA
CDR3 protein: CASSLVQGEAFF
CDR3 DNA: TGTGCCAGCAGCTTAGTACAGGGCGAAGCTTTCTTT

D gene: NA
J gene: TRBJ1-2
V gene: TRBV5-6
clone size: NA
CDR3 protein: CASSLASGVYGYTF
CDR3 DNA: TGTGCCAGCAGCTTGGCTTCAGGGGTTTATGGCTACACCTTC

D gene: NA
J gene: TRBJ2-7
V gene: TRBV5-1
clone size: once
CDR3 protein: CASTADNLPYEQYF
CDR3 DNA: TGCGCCAGCACCGCAGACAATCTCCCCTACGAGCAGTACTTC

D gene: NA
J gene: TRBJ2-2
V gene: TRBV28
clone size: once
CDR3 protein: CASTLTEPNTGELFF
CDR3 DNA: TGTGCCAGCACCTTGACAGAACCGAACACCGGGGAGCTGTTTTTT

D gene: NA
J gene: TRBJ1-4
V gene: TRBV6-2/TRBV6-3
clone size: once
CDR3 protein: CASSVPGTVNEKLFF
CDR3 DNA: TGTGCCAGCAGCGTACCCGGGACTGTTAATGAAAAACTGTTTTTT

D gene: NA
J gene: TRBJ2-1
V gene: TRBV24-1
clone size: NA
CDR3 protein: CATSDSGRAYNEQFF
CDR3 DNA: TGTGCCACCAGTGATTCCGGCAGGGCCTACAATGAGCAGTTCTTC

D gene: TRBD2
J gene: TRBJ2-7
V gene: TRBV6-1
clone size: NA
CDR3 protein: CASSESDLRAGLQYF
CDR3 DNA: TGTGCCAGCAGTGAATCAGACCTACGAGCGGGGCTCCAGTACTTC

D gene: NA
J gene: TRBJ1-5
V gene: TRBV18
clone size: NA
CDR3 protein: CASSPTVLHQPQHF
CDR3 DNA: TGTGCCAGCTCACCGACAGTCTTGCATCAGCCCCAGCATTTT

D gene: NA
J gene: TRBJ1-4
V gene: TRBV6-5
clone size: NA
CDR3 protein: CASRTGFNEKLFF
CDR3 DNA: TGTGCCAGCAGGACCGGGTTTAATGAAAAACTGTTTTTT

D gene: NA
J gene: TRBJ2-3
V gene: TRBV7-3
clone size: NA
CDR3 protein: CASSPGSTDTQYF
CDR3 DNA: TGTGCCAGCAGCCCCGGTAGCACAGATACGCAGTATTTT

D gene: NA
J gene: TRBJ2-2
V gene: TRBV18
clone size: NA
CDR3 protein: CASSNGTPNTGELFF
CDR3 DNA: TGTGCCAGCTCAAACGGGACACCGAACACCGGGGAGCTGTTTTTT

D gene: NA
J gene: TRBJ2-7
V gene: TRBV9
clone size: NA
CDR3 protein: CASSGGTEGFEQYF
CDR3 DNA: TGTGCCAGCAGCGGCGGGACAGAGGGTTTCGAGCAGTACTTC

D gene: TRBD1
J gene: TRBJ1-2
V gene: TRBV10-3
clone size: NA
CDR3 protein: CAIGVGQGYGYTF
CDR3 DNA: TGTGCCATCGGGGTGGGACAGGGCTATGGCTACACCTTC

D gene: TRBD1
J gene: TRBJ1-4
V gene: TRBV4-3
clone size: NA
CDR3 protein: CASSDGTGGFEKLFF
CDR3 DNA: TGCGCCAGCAGTGACGGGACAGGGGGTTTTGAAAAACTGTTTTTT

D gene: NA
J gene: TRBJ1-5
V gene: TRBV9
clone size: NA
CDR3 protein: CASSVGDTINQPQHF
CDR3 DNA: TGTGCCAGCAGCGTAGGGGACACCATCAATCAGCCCCAGCATTTT

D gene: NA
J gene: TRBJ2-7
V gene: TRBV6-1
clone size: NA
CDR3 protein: CASSESGTATYEQYF
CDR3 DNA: TGTGCCAGCAGTGAGTCCGGGACTGCTACCTACGAGCAGTACTTC

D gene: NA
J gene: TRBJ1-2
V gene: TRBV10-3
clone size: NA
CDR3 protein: CATLGRSYDYGYTF
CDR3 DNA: TGTGCCACCCTGGGCAGGTCTTATGACTATGGCTACACCTTC

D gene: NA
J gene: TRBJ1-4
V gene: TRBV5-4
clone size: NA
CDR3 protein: CASSLDGREEKLFF
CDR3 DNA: TGTGCCAGCAGCTTGGATGGTAGGGAGGAAAAACTGTTTTTT

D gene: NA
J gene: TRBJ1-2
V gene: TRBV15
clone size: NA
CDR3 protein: CATSRVGGHYGYTF
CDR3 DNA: TGTGCCACCAGCAGAGTCGGGGGTCACTATGGCTACACCTTC

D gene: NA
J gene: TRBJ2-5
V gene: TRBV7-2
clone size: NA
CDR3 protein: CASSLARDQETQYF
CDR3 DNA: TGTGCCAGCAGCTTAGCCAGGGATCAAGAGACCCAGTACTTC

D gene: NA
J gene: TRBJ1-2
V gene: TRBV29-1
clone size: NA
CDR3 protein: CSVYGTRGLAGYTF
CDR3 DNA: TGCAGCGTTTACGGGACACGGGGTTTGGCTGGCTACACCTTC

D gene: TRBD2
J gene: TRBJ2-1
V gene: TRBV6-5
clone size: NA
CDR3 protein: CASRPTSGGANEQFF
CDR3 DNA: TGTGCCAGCAGGCCCACTAGCGGGGGGGCCAATGAGCAGTTCTTC

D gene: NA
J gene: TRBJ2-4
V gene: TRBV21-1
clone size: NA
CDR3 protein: CASSKARARSPKNIQYF
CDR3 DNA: TGTGCCAGCAGCAAAGCGCGGGCCCGGTCGCCCAAAAACATTCAGTACTTC

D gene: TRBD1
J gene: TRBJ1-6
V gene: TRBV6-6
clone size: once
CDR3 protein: CASSYGQGYSPLHF
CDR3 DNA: TGTGCCAGCAGTTACGGACAGGGGTATTCACCCCTCCACTTT